The clone carrying this T cell receptor beta chain was seen repeatedly, ten times or more. Antigen unknown. The data derive from a study of regulatory T cells in long-lasting Graves disease. About the study: Antithyroid drug exposure in newly diagnosed Graves' patients had lasted under 3 months.

Findings and limits, study-wide: Persistent disease preferred TRBV28, TRBJ1-2 and TRBJ2-5; new disease, TRBV20-1 and TRBJ2-1.

Construction of the TCR beta libraries employed iRepertoire HTBI primers in conjunction with Arm-PCR of CDR3 regions. TCRdb used MiXCR to reprocess the multiplex PCR reads, holding one entry per CDR3 protein. Of fewer than 650,000 distinct CDR3 sequences in the sample, about 16% are singletons; the top ten hold about 17%. The CDR3 sequence is 14 residues long. Per germline, CDR1 SEHNR and CDR2 FQNEAQ (reference sequence). V was clipped by 4 bases and J by 4 bases, with 11 bases between them. Sample time point: newly diagnosed GD, antithyroid drugs for less than 3 months. Making the TCR library involved RNA that had been extracted from PBMCs. The data also belong to a second study, concerning T cells in Graves' hyperthyroidism and ophthalmopathy. As that study records: HTBI primers were employed in a first-round RT-PCR of the TCR CDR3. Blood also held most thyroid clonotypes expanded beyond 0.001.

The origin of this receptor is a woman between 25 and 40 years old with Graves disease. The specimen was peripheral blood mononuclear cells (PBMCs), collected at new diagnosis, from a patient treated with antithyroid drugs. V and J are TRBV7-9 and TRBJ2-1; TRBD2 might be the D (7 bases). CDR3 in DNA: TGTGCCAGCAGCTGGGAGGGGGGGTACAATGAGCAGTTCTTC. Its protein is CASSWEGGYNEQFF.